The clone carrying this TCR beta chain was seen only a few times. This specimen belongs to a study of blood T cell repertoires in COVID-19. Overall study context: The analysed material was cDNA or gDNA that came from T cells, B-cell-depleted T cells, or PBMCs.

Germline CDR1 SNHLY, CDR2 FYNNEI. With 6 bases removed from V and 10 bases from J, the gap between germline ends came to 9 bases. There are 11 residues in the CDR3. Clones were sequenced by immunoSEQ multiplex PCR, and TCRdb holds only the in-frame ones, with some missing. Altogether fewer than 250,000 clones are present, about 85% being singletons, with the ten largest covering around 0.72%. The chain carries TRBV2 and TRBJ1-4; D uncertain. This TCR was sampled from a man aged 40-55 years with acute or convalescent COVID-19. Sequencing input: peripheral blood. This chain's CDR3 is CASRVEAKLFF. The CDR3 bases are TGTGCCAGCAGAGTCGAAGCAAAACTGTTTTTT.